Listed below are T cell receptor beta chains from one sample, sequenced in a study of T cell changes during pregnancy in multiple sclerosis. Measured with immunoSEQ multiplex PCR; TCRdb has only the in-frame clones, and not every one. The data show about 110,000 clones, less than 95% seen once. Specimen: peripheral blood, collected in the third trimester of pregnancy. The receptors here all came from a female donor in good health, enrolled as a control in a pregnancy study. Both conserved end residues are part of each CDR3. Fields, in order: CDR3 length, clone size, V gene, J gene, D gene, CDR3 DNA, CDR3 protein. A D gene is named only where the DNA matches it firmly. Not every row has a clone size; where given, it reads once, few, many or a size class.

length: 14; size: -; V: TRBV6-5; J: TRBJ2-7; D: -; DNA: TGTGCCAGCACCTCACCAGGGCAGACCTACGAGCAGTACTTC; CDR3: CASTSPGQTYEQYF
length: 16; size: -; V: TRBV2; J: TRBJ1-4; D: -; DNA: TGTGCCAGCAGGGAACTGGACTTGGCAACTAATGAAAAACTGTTTTTT; CDR3: CASRELDLATNEKLFF
length: 14; size: -; V: TRBV7-2; J: TRBJ1-5; D: -; DNA: TGTGCCAGCAGCTTAGACAGGGCAAGTCAGCCCCAGCATTTT; CDR3: CASSLDRASQPQHF
length: 15; size: -; V: TRBV7-9; J: TRBJ1-2; D: -; DNA: TGTGCCAGCAGCCCCAGTGGGGGGGAACCCTCTGGCTACACCTTC; CDR3: CASSPSGGEPSGYTF
length: 14; size: -; V: TRBV7-6; J: TRBJ1-4; D: -; DNA: TGTGCCAGCAGCTTCCCTGGGGGCGGTGAAAAACTGTTTTTT; CDR3: CASSFPGGGEKLFF
length: 17; size: -; V: TRBV7-9; J: TRBJ1-1; D: TRBD1; DNA: TGTGCCAGCAGCTTAGTTTCCCGACAGGGATTAGGTGCTGAAGCTTTCTTT; CDR3: CASSLVSRQGLGAEAFF
length: 15; size: -; V: TRBV5-1; J: TRBJ1-3; D: -; DNA: TGCGCCAGCTCGCGGGAGGGCAGGGCTGGAAACACCATATATTTT; CDR3: CASSREGRAGNTIYF
length: 13; size: -; V: TRBV5-8; J: TRBJ1-1; D: -; DNA: TGTGCCAGCAGAAAGGACAGGAACACTGAAGCTTTCTTT; CDR3: CASRKDRNTEAFF
length: 15; size: -; V: TRBV18; J: TRBJ1-6; D: TRBD1; DNA: TGTGCCAGCTCACCACCTCAGGGGGCGGATTCACCCCTCCACTTT; CDR3: CASSPPQGADSPLHF
length: 16; size: -; V: TRBV7-6; J: TRBJ2-1; D: -; DNA: TGTGCCAGCAGCTTAGCTCCGTCGAGCTCCTACAATGAGCAGTTCTTC; CDR3: CASSLAPSSSYNEQFF
length: 11; size: -; V: TRBV20-1; J: TRBJ2-7; D: -; DNA: TGCAGTGCTAGAGGAGAGCGGGAGCAGTACTTC; CDR3: CSARGEREQYF
length: 12; size: once; V: TRBV10-3; J: TRBJ2-7; D: TRBD1; DNA: TGTGCCATCAGTGCGGGACAGCCCGAGCAGTACTTC; CDR3: CAISAGQPEQYF
length: 14; size: -; V: TRBV5-4; J: TRBJ1-1; D: -; DNA: TGTGCCAGCAGCTTGGGTCTCGGGGGCACTGAAGCTTTCTTT; CDR3: CASSLGLGGTEAFF
length: 16; size: -; V: TRBV14; J: TRBJ2-7; D: TRBD1; DNA: TGTGCCAGCAGCCACACAGACAGGGGGCCATCCTACGAGCAGTACTTC; CDR3: CASSHTDRGPSYEQYF
length: 15; size: -; V: TRBV7-2; J: TRBJ1-2; D: -; DNA: TGTGCCAGCAGCTCCTTATCAATGGACAGCAGCGGCTACACCTTC; CDR3: CASSSLSMDSSGYTF
length: 14; size: -; V: TRBV5-4; J: TRBJ2-5; D: TRBD2; DNA: TGTGCCAGCAGCTTGGCTAGCGGGGGAGAGACCCAGTACTTC; CDR3: CASSLASGGETQYF
length: 15; size: -; V: TRBV19; J: TRBJ1-1; D: -; DNA: TGTGCCAGTAGTAAAACCGGGACTCTGAACACTGAAGCTTTCTTT; CDR3: CASSKTGTLNTEAFF
length: 13; size: -; V: TRBV19; J: TRBJ1-1; D: -; DNA: TGTGCCAGTAGCCTGACAGTGAACACTGAAGCTTTCTTT; CDR3: CASSLTVNTEAFF
length: 14; size: -; V: TRBV5-6; J: TRBJ2-3; D: TRBD1; DNA: TGTGCCAGCAGCTCGACAGGGGGCACAGATACGCAGTATTTT; CDR3: CASSSTGGTDTQYF
length: 14; size: -; V: TRBV7-2; J: TRBJ1-1; D: TRBD1; DNA: TGTGCCAGCAGTACTAGGGGGCCGTGGACTGAAGCTTTCTTT; CDR3: CASSTRGPWTEAFF
length: 13; size: -; V: TRBV5-4; J: TRBJ1-1; D: TRBD1; DNA: TGTGCCAGCAGCCACACGGGACAGGGCGAAGCTTTCTTT; CDR3: CASSHTGQGEAFF
length: 13; size: -; V: TRBV30; J: TRBJ1-1; D: -; DNA: TGTGCCTGGATCTCAGGGAGGACCACTGAAGCTTTCTTT; CDR3: CAWISGRTTEAFF
length: 13; size: -; V: TRBV30; J: TRBJ1-1; D: -; DNA: TGTGCCTGGAGTTGGACAGCCCTGGATGAAGCTTTCTTT; CDR3: CAWSWTALDEAFF
length: 13; size: -; V: TRBV28; J: TRBJ1-1; D: -; DNA: TGTGCCAGCAGTTCCACAGAGAACACTGAAGCTTTCTTT; CDR3: CASSSTENTEAFF
length: 16; size: -; V: TRBV4-3; J: TRBJ2-7; D: TRBD2; DNA: TGCGCCAGCAGCCTACGAGCGGGGGGGGGAATGGGCGAGCAGTACTTC; CDR3: CASSLRAGGGMGEQYF
length: 16; size: once; V: TRBV19; J: TRBJ1-5; D: TRBD1; DNA: TGTGCCAGTAGTATCACCCGGGACAGGGGGCAACAGCCCCAGCATTTT; CDR3: CASSITRDRGQQPQHF
length: 14; size: -; V: TRBV5-6; J: TRBJ1-6; D: -; DNA: TGTGCCAGCAGCTTACAGGGATCTGCTTCACCCCTCCACTTT; CDR3: CASSLQGSASPLHF
length: 14; size: -; V: TRBV9; J: TRBJ1-6; D: -; DNA: TGTGCCAGCAGCGGTGCAGGGCTAGGTTCACCCCTCCACTTT; CDR3: CASSGAGLGSPLHF
length: 14; size: -; V: TRBV7-9; J: TRBJ1-3; D: -; DNA: TGTGCCAGCAGCCTTCCGGGCTCTGGAAACACCATATATTTT; CDR3: CASSLPGSGNTIYF
length: 15; size: -; V: TRBV5-4; J: TRBJ2-7; D: TRBD2; DNA: TGTGCCAGCAGCCCGCCCCCGGGAGGGTCCTACGAGCAGTACTTC; CDR3: CASSPPPGGSYEQYF
length: 14; size: -; V: TRBV30; J: TRBJ2-3; D: TRBD2; DNA: TGTGCCTGGACCGAAGGAGTAGCGGGGGAAACGCAGTATTTT; CDR3: CAWTEGVAGETQYF
length: 13; size: -; V: TRBV11-3; J: TRBJ1-5; D: TRBD1; DNA: TGTGCCAGCAGCCCCGACAGGGATCAGCCCCAGCATTTT; CDR3: CASSPDRDQPQHF
length: 16; size: -; V: TRBV7-2; J: TRBJ2-3; D: TRBD2; DNA: TGTGCCAGCACCGGAGCGGGGGGGCGTTCGCCAGATACGCAGTATTTT; CDR3: CASTGAGGRSPDTQYF
length: 15; size: -; V: TRBV19; J: TRBJ2-3; D: TRBD2; DNA: TGTGCCAGTAGTCTTAGCGGGGGCCGCACAGATACGCAGTATTTT; CDR3: CASSLSGGRTDTQYF